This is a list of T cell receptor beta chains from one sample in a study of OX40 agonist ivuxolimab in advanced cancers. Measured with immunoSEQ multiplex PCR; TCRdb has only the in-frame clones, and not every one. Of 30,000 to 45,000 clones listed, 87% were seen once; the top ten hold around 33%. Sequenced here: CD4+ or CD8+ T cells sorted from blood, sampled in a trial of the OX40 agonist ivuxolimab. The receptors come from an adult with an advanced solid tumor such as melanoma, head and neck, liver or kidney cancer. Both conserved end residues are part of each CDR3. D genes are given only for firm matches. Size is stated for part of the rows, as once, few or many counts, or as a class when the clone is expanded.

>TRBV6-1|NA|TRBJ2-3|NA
CASSDGSGTDTQYF
TGTGCCAGCAGTGACGGGAGTGGCACAGATACGCAGTATTTT
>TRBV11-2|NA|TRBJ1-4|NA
CASSLHRADEKLFF
TGTGCCAGCAGCTTACACAGGGCGGACGAAAAACTGTTTTTT
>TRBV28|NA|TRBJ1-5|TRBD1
CASSLVDRVYQPQHF
TGTGCCAGCAGTCTCGTCGACAGGGTATATCAGCCCCAGCATTTT
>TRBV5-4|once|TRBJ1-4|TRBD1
CASSRTGGAVISEKLFF
TGTGCCAGCAGCAGGACAGGGGGCGCGGTAATCTCTGAAAAACTGTTTTTT
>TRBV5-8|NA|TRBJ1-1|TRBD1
CASSSGTGGSTEAFF
TGTGCCAGCAGCTCCGGGACAGGGGGTTCCACTGAAGCTTTCTTT
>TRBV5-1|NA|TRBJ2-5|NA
CASSRGFEETQYF
TGCGCCAGCAGCCGGGGATTCGAAGAGACCCAGTACTTC
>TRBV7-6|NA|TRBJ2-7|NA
CASSLSQDGEQYF
TGTGCCAGCAGCTTATCCCAGGACGGCGAGCAGTACTTC
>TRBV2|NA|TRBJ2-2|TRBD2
CASPGTSGNTGELFF
TGTGCCAGCCCTGGGACTAGCGGGAACACCGGGGAGCTGTTTTTT
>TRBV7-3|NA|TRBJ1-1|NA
CASSPGGGYEAFF
TGTGCCAGCAGTCCGGGCGGAGGATATGAAGCTTTCTTT
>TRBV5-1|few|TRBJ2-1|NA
CASSPGMGEQFF
TGCGCCAGCAGCCCGGGGATGGGCGAGCAGTTCTTC
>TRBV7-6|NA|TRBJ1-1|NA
CASSIPSPNTEAFF
TGTGCCAGCAGCATACCGTCCCCGAACACTGAAGCTTTCTTT
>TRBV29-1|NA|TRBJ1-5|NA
CSVVVGPSNQPQHF
TGCAGCGTTGTGGTAGGTCCTAGCAATCAGCCCCAGCATTTT
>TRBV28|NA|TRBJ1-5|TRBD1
CASTGTGYQPQHF
TGTGCCAGCACTGGGACAGGGTATCAGCCCCAGCATTTT
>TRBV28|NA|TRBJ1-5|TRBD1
CASSEGGRQGQPQHF
TGTGCCAGCAGCGAGGGGGGGAGACAGGGTCAGCCCCAGCATTTT
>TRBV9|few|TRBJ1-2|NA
CASSEGPGNGYTF
TGTGCCAGCAGCGAGGGTCCAGGGAATGGCTACACCTTC
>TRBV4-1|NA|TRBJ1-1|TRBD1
CASSQDHYRGRTNTEAFF
TGCGCCAGCAGCCAAGACCACTACAGGGGGCGTACGAACACTGAAGCTTTCTTT
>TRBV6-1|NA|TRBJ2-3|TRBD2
CASIASGIATDTQYF
TGTGCCAGCATTGCTAGCGGGATCGCCACAGATACGCAGTATTTT
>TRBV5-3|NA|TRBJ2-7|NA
CARSPGTSSYEQYF
TGTGCCAGAAGCCCCGGGACGAGCTCCTACGAGCAGTACTTC
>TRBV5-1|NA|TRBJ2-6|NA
CASSMRVRGSGANVLTF
TGCGCCAGCAGTATGAGGGTTAGGGGCTCTGGGGCCAACGTCCTGACTTTC
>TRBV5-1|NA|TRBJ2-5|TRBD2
CASSPGGETQYF
TGCGCCAGCAGCCCGGGGGGGGAGACCCAGTACTTC
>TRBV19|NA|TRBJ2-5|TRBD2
CASSESAGGSGETQYF
TGTGCCAGTAGTGAGAGTGCGGGGGGTAGTGGCGAGACCCAGTACTTC
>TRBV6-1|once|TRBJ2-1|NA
CASNANGGIGEQFF
TGTGCCAGCAATGCCAACGGAGGGATAGGTGAGCAGTTCTTC
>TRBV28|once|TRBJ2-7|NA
CASSFLGQSYEQYF
TGTGCCAGCAGTTTCTTAGGACAGTCCTACGAGCAGTACTTC
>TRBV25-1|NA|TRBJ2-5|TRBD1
CASSAPGTGVEETQYF
TGTGCCAGCAGTGCCCCCGGGACAGGGGTGGAAGAGACCCAGTACTTC
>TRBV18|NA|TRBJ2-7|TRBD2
CASSLGLAGTYEQYF
TGTGCCAGCTCATTGGGACTAGCGGGGACATACGAGCAGTACTTC
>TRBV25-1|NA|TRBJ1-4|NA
CASSEGEGFGEKLFF
TGTGCCAGCAGTGAAGGAGAAGGGTTCGGTGAAAAACTGTTTTTT
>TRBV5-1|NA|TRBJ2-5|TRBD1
CASTNAADRAETQYF
TGCGCCAGCACCAATGCGGCGGACAGGGCAGAGACCCAGTACTTC